The rows below give T cell receptor beta chains drawn from one sample of a study of shared clonotypes between healthy human individuals. Profiling relied on immunoSEQ multiplex PCR, and the TCRdb table lists in-frame clones only, not all of them. The sample yields approximately 2,300,000 clones, around 93% seen once. Input material: naive CD4+ T cells from PBMCs. Receptor source: a man aged 18 to 35 in good health. Some clones in this sample may be carry-over from other donors' samples. The CDR3 runs from the conserved cysteine through the conserved F or W. Each record gives: J gene, D gene, clone size, V gene, CDR3 protein, CDR3 DNA. D genes are given only for firm matches. Clone size is shown for a subset of rows, as once, few, many or a class of expanded clone.

J gene: TRBJ2-3
D gene: NA
clone size: once
V gene: TRBV14
CDR3 protein: CASSQAGLRTSF
CDR3 DNA: TGTGCCAGCAGCCAAGCGGGCCTGAGAACCTCTTTT

J gene: TRBJ2-7
D gene: NA
clone size: NA
V gene: TRBV21-1
CDR3 protein: CASSNQELAGGAYEQYF
CDR3 DNA: TGTGCCAGCAGCAACCAGGAACTAGCGGGAGGCGCCTACGAGCAGTACTTC

J gene: TRBJ2-2
D gene: NA
clone size: NA
V gene: TRBV6-5
CDR3 protein: CASSYSMGGELFF
CDR3 DNA: TGTGCCAGCAGTTACTCGATGGGCGGGGAGCTGTTTTTT

J gene: TRBJ1-5
D gene: NA
clone size: NA
V gene: TRBV9
CDR3 protein: CASSVGPGIQPQHF
CDR3 DNA: TGTGCCAGCAGCGTAGGTCCAGGGATCCAGCCCCAGCATTTT

J gene: TRBJ1-2
D gene: TRBD1
clone size: NA
V gene: TRBV5-4
CDR3 protein: CASSLNRQGGYGYTF
CDR3 DNA: TGTGCCAGCAGCTTAAACCGACAGGGCGGCTATGGCTACACCTTC

J gene: TRBJ1-1
D gene: NA
clone size: NA
V gene: TRBV7-2
CDR3 protein: CASSLLAGTEAFF
CDR3 DNA: TGTGCCAGCAGCTTGTTGGCGGGCACTGAAGCTTTCTTT

J gene: TRBJ2-7
D gene: TRBD1
clone size: NA
V gene: TRBV28
CDR3 protein: CASSGVIRGTWEQYF
CDR3 DNA: TGTGCCAGCAGCGGAGTGATCAGGGGGACGTGGGAGCAGTACTTC

J gene: TRBJ1-1
D gene: TRBD1
clone size: NA
V gene: TRBV18
CDR3 protein: CASSLGTGGLTTQAFF
CDR3 DNA: TGTGCCAGCTCACTGGGGACAGGGGGCCTCACTACCCAAGCTTTCTTT

J gene: TRBJ1-3
D gene: NA
clone size: NA
V gene: TRBV5-1
CDR3 protein: CASSLTNDFPADTIYF
CDR3 DNA: TGCGCCAGCAGCCTAACCAACGACTTCCCGGCCGACACCATATATTTT

J gene: TRBJ2-5
D gene: TRBD2
clone size: once
V gene: TRBV9
CDR3 protein: CASSVGEGGTSGQETQYF
CDR3 DNA: TGTGCCAGCAGCGTAGGAGAGGGAGGGACTAGCGGGCAAGAGACCCAGTACTTC

J gene: TRBJ2-5
D gene: NA
clone size: NA
V gene: TRBV15
CDR3 protein: CATSRDTAAQYF
CDR3 DNA: TGTGCCACCAGCAGAGATACAGCGGCCCAGTACTTC

J gene: TRBJ2-7
D gene: NA
clone size: NA
V gene: TRBV9
CDR3 protein: CASSVDGYEQYF
CDR3 DNA: TGTGCCAGCAGCGTAGATGGCTACGAGCAGTACTTC

J gene: TRBJ2-3
D gene: TRBD2
clone size: NA
V gene: TRBV6-1
CDR3 protein: CASEREGTDTQYF
CDR3 DNA: TGTGCCAGCGAGCGGGAGGGCACAGATACGCAGTATTTT

J gene: TRBJ1-3
D gene: NA
clone size: NA
V gene: TRBV29-1
CDR3 protein: CSVMSNRAGNTIYF
CDR3 DNA: TGCAGCGTGATGTCGAACAGGGCTGGAAACACCATATATTTT

J gene: TRBJ2-3
D gene: NA
clone size: NA
V gene: TRBV5-1
CDR3 protein: CASSRGGYTDTQYF
CDR3 DNA: TGCGCCAGCAGCAGGGGAGGTTACACAGATACGCAGTATTTT

J gene: TRBJ2-1
D gene: NA
clone size: NA
V gene: TRBV9
CDR3 protein: CASSVLLGGINEQFF
CDR3 DNA: TGTGCCAGCAGCGTTCTACTAGGGGGTATTAATGAGCAGTTCTTC

J gene: TRBJ1-2
D gene: NA
clone size: NA
V gene: TRBV5-1
CDR3 protein: CASSLVAGANYGYTF
CDR3 DNA: TGCGCCAGCAGCTTGGTTGCTGGGGCTAACTATGGCTACACCTTC

J gene: TRBJ2-2
D gene: TRBD1
clone size: NA
V gene: TRBV7-3
CDR3 protein: CASSRDRPPTGELFF
CDR3 DNA: TGTGCCAGCAGCCGGGACAGGCCCCCCACCGGGGAGCTGTTTTTT

J gene: TRBJ1-6
D gene: TRBD1
clone size: NA
V gene: TRBV6-6
CDR3 protein: CASSYTGDNSPLHF
CDR3 DNA: TGTGCCAGCAGTTACACAGGGGATAATTCACCCCTCCACTTT

J gene: TRBJ2-5
D gene: TRBD2
clone size: few
V gene: TRBV2
CDR3 protein: CASNREAEETQYF
CDR3 DNA: TGTGCCAGCAACCGGGAGGCCGAAGAGACCCAGTACTTC

J gene: TRBJ1-1
D gene: NA
clone size: NA
V gene: TRBV6-1
CDR3 protein: CASSDKSGRSEAFF
CDR3 DNA: TGTGCCAGCAGTGACAAATCCGGCAGGAGTGAAGCTTTCTTT

J gene: TRBJ2-1
D gene: NA
clone size: NA
V gene: TRBV5-1
CDR3 protein: CASRPRPGFNEQFF
CDR3 DNA: TGCGCCAGCAGGCCGCGCCCGGGATTCAATGAGCAGTTCTTC

J gene: TRBJ1-5
D gene: NA
clone size: NA
V gene: TRBV2
CDR3 protein: CASKLGGGQPQHF
CDR3 DNA: TGTGCCAGCAAGCTTGGGGGGGGTCAGCCCCAGCATTTT

J gene: TRBJ1-5
D gene: NA
clone size: few
V gene: TRBV28
CDR3 protein: CASSWGGQPQHF
CDR3 DNA: TGTGCCAGCAGTTGGGGGGGGCAGCCCCAGCATTTT

J gene: TRBJ1-1
D gene: TRBD1
clone size: NA
V gene: TRBV10-2
CDR3 protein: CASRFTVTGEGAFF
CDR3 DNA: TGCGCCAGCAGATTTACCGTGACAGGGGAGGGGGCTTTCTTT

J gene: TRBJ1-2
D gene: NA
clone size: few
V gene: TRBV27
CDR3 protein: CASSQGQRGYTF
CDR3 DNA: TGTGCCAGCAGTCAAGGACAGAGAGGCTACACCTTC

J gene: TRBJ1-1
D gene: NA
clone size: NA
V gene: TRBV2
CDR3 protein: CASSEGWYAEAFF
CDR3 DNA: TGTGCCAGCAGTGAAGGGTGGTACGCTGAAGCTTTCTTT

J gene: TRBJ2-1
D gene: NA
clone size: NA
V gene: TRBV19
CDR3 protein: CASSIRDTLYNEQFF
CDR3 DNA: TGTGCCAGTAGTATAAGGGACACACTCTACAATGAGCAGTTCTTC

J gene: TRBJ2-4
D gene: NA
clone size: once
V gene: TRBV18
CDR3 protein: CASSPSSGLAKNIQYF
CDR3 DNA: TGTGCCAGCTCACCGTCGAGCGGTCTAGCCAAAAACATTCAGTACTTC

J gene: TRBJ2-5
D gene: TRBD2
clone size: NA
V gene: TRBV6-5
CDR3 protein: CASRVSGSAVTQYF
CDR3 DNA: TGTGCCAGCAGGGTCAGCGGGAGCGCCGTCACCCAGTACTTC

J gene: TRBJ1-1
D gene: NA
clone size: NA
V gene: TRBV18
CDR3 protein: CASSPQPGDTEAFF
CDR3 DNA: TGTGCCAGCTCACCACAGCCGGGCGACACTGAAGCTTTCTTT

J gene: TRBJ2-1
D gene: NA
clone size: NA
V gene: TRBV23-1
CDR3 protein: CASSQSNGVGPYNEQFF
CDR3 DNA: TGCGCCAGCAGTCAATCTAACGGAGTCGGCCCCTACAATGAGCAGTTCTTC

J gene: TRBJ1-3
D gene: TRBD1
clone size: once
V gene: TRBV7-3
CDR3 protein: CASSLMQGAGNTIYF
CDR3 DNA: TGTGCCAGCAGCTTAATGCAGGGGGCTGGAAACACCATATATTTT

J gene: TRBJ2-5
D gene: TRBD1
clone size: NA
V gene: TRBV11-2
CDR3 protein: CASSLGAGGQETQYF
CDR3 DNA: TGTGCCAGCAGCTTAGGGGCAGGGGGACAAGAGACCCAGTACTTC

J gene: TRBJ1-1
D gene: NA
clone size: NA
V gene: TRBV11-2
CDR3 protein: CASSFGHRDTEAFF
CDR3 DNA: TGTGCCAGCAGCTTTGGGCATAGGGACACTGAAGCTTTCTTT

J gene: TRBJ2-1
D gene: NA
clone size: once
V gene: TRBV29-1
CDR3 protein: CSVVFDRYNEQFF
CDR3 DNA: TGCAGCGTTGTTTTTGACAGATACAATGAGCAGTTCTTC

J gene: TRBJ1-2
D gene: NA
clone size: once
V gene: TRBV5-4
CDR3 protein: CASSIYQINYGYTF
CDR3 DNA: TGTGCCAGCAGCATCTACCAGATTAACTATGGCTACACCTTC

J gene: TRBJ2-1
D gene: NA
clone size: few
V gene: TRBV7-3
CDR3 protein: CASSYSHSSYNEQFF
CDR3 DNA: TGTGCCAGCAGCTACTCCCATAGCTCCTACAATGAGCAGTTCTTC

J gene: TRBJ1-1
D gene: NA
clone size: NA
V gene: TRBV5-1
CDR3 protein: CASSLAGAGTEAFF
CDR3 DNA: TGCGCCAGCAGCTTGGCGGGGGCTGGCACTGAAGCTTTCTTT

J gene: TRBJ2-7
D gene: TRBD2
clone size: NA
V gene: TRBV11-2
CDR3 protein: CASSPSASGPYEQYF
CDR3 DNA: TGTGCCAGCAGCCCCTCGGCTAGCGGACCCTACGAGCAGTACTTC

J gene: TRBJ1-1
D gene: NA
clone size: NA
V gene: TRBV7-3
CDR3 protein: CASSSPSHPAWAFF
CDR3 DNA: TGTGCCAGCAGCTCCCCCAGCCATCCAGCATGGGCTTTCTTT

J gene: TRBJ2-7
D gene: TRBD2
clone size: NA
V gene: TRBV9
CDR3 protein: CASSVTGTSGSREQYF
CDR3 DNA: TGTGCCAGCAGCGTAACGGGGACTAGCGGGAGTCGCGAGCAGTACTTC

J gene: TRBJ2-1
D gene: NA
clone size: NA
V gene: TRBV28
CDR3 protein: CASSPPGRSSYNEQFF
CDR3 DNA: TGTGCCAGCAGTCCCCCGGGTAGAAGCTCCTACAATGAGCAGTTCTTC

J gene: TRBJ2-7
D gene: TRBD1
clone size: NA
V gene: TRBV6-6
CDR3 protein: CASRKGTGGPYEQYF
CDR3 DNA: TGTGCCAGCAGGAAAGGGACAGGGGGACCCTACGAGCAGTACTTC

J gene: TRBJ1-1
D gene: TRBD1
clone size: NA
V gene: TRBV4-3
CDR3 protein: CASSQRQGVTEAFF
CDR3 DNA: TGCGCCAGCAGCCAACGACAGGGGGTCACTGAAGCTTTCTTT

J gene: TRBJ2-1
D gene: NA
clone size: NA
V gene: TRBV14
CDR3 protein: CASSFRLDSYNEQFF
CDR3 DNA: TGTGCCAGCAGCTTCCGATTAGACTCCTACAATGAGCAGTTCTTC

J gene: TRBJ1-3
D gene: NA
clone size: once
V gene: TRBV7-2
CDR3 protein: CASSLDGILGNTIYF
CDR3 DNA: TGTGCCAGCAGCTTAGATGGGATTCTAGGAAACACCATATATTTT

J gene: TRBJ2-1
D gene: TRBD2
clone size: NA
V gene: TRBV7-2
CDR3 protein: CASSLVSSGFGNEQFF
CDR3 DNA: TGTGCCAGCAGCTTAGTGTCTAGCGGGTTTGGGAATGAGCAGTTCTTC

J gene: TRBJ2-3
D gene: NA
clone size: once
V gene: TRBV5-1
CDR3 protein: CASSLGPSGTDTQYF
CDR3 DNA: TGCGCCAGCAGCTTAGGGCCGTCTGGCACAGATACGCAGTATTTT

J gene: TRBJ2-3
D gene: NA
clone size: NA
V gene: TRBV28
CDR3 protein: CASSSTRTTTDTQYF
CDR3 DNA: TGTGCCAGCAGTTCGACGCGGACGACAACAGATACGCAGTATTTT

J gene: TRBJ2-2
D gene: NA
clone size: NA
V gene: TRBV9
CDR3 protein: CASSALPGSRRTGELFF
CDR3 DNA: TGTGCCAGCAGCGCATTACCCGGGTCCAGACGCACCGGGGAGCTGTTTTTT

J gene: TRBJ1-5
D gene: TRBD1
clone size: NA
V gene: TRBV6-4
CDR3 protein: CASPAGGAGQPQHF
CDR3 DNA: TGTGCCAGCCCCGCAGGGGGCGCGGGTCAGCCCCAGCATTTT